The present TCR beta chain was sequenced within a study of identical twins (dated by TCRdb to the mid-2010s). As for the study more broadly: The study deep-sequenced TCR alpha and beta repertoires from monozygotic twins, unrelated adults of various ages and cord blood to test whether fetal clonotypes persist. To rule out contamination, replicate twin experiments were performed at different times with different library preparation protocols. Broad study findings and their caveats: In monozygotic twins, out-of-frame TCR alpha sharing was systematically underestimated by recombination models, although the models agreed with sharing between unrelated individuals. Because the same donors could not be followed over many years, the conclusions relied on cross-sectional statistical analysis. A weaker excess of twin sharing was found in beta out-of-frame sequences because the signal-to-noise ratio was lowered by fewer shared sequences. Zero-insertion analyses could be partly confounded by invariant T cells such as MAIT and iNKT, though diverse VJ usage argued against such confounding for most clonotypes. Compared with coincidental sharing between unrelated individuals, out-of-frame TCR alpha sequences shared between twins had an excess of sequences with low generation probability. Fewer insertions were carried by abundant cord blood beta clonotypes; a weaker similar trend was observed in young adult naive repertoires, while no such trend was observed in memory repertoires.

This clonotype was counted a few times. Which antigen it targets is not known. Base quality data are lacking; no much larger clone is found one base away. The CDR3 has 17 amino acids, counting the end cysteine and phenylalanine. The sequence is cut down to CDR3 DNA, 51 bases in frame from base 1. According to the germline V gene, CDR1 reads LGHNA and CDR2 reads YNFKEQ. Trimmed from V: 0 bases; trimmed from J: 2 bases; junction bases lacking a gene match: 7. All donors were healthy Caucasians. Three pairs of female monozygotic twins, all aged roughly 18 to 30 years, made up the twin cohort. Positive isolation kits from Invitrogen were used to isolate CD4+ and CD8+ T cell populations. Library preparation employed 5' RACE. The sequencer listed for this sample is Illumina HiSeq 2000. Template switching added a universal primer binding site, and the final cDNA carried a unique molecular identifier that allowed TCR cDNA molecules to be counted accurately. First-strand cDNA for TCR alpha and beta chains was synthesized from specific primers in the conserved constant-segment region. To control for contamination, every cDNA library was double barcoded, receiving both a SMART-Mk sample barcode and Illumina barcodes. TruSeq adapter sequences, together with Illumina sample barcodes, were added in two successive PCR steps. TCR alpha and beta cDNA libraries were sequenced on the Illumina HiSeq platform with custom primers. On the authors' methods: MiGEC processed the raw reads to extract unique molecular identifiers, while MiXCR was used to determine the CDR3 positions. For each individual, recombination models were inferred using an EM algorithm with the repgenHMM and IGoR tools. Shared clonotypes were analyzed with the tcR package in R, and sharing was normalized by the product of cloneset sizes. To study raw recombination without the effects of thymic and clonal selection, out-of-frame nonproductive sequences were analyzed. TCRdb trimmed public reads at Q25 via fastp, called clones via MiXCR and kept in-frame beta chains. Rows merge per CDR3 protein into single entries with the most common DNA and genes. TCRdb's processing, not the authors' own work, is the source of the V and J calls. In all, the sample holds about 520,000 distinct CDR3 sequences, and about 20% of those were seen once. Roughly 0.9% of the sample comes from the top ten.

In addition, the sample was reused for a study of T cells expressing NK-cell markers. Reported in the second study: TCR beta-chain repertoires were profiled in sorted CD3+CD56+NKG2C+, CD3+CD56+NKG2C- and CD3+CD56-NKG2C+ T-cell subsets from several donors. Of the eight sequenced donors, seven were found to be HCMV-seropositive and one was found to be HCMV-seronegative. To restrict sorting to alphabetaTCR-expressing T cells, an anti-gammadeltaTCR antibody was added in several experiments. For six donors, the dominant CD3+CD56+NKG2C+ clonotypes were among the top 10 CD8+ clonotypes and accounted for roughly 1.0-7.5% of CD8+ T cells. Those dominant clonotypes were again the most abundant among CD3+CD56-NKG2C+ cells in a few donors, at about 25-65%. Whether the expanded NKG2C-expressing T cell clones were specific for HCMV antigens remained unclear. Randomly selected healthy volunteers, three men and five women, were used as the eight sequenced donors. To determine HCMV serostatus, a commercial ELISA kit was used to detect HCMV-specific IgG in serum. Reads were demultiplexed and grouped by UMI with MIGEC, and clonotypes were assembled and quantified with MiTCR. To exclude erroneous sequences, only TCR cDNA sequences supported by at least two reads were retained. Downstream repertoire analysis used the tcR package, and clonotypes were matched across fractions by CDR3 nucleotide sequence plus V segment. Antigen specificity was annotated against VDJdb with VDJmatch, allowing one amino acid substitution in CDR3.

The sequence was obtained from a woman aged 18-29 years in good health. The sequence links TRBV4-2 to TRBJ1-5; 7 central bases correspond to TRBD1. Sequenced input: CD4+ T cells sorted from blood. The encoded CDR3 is CASSQDHRGKGNQPQHF. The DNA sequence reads TGTGCCAGCAGCCAAGATCACAGGGGAAAGGGCAATCAGCCCCAGCATTTT.